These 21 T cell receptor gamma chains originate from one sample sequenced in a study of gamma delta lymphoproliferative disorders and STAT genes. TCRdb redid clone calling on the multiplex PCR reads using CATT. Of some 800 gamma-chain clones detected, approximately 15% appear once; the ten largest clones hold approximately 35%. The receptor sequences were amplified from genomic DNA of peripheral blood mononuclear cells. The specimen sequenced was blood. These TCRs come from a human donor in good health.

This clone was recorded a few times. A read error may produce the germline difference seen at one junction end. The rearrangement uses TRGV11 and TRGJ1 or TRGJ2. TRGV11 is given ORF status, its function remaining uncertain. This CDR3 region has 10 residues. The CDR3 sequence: CACLIMEKLF. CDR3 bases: TGTGCCTGCTTGATTATGGAGAAACTCTTT.

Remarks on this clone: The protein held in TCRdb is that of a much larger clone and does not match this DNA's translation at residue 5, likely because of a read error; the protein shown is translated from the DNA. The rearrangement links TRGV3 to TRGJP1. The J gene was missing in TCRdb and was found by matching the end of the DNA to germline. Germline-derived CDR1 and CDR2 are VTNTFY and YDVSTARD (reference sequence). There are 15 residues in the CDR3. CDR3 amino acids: CATWNRLVTGWFKIF. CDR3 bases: TGTGCCACCTGGAACAGGCTGGTCACTGGTTGGTTCAAGATATTT.

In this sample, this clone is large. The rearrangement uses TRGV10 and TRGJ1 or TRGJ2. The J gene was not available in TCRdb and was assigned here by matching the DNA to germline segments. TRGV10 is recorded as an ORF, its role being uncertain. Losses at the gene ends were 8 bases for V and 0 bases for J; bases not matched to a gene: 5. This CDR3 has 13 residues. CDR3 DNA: TGTGCTGCGTGGGAGGAGAATTATTATAAGAAACTCTTT. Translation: CAAWEENYYKKLF.

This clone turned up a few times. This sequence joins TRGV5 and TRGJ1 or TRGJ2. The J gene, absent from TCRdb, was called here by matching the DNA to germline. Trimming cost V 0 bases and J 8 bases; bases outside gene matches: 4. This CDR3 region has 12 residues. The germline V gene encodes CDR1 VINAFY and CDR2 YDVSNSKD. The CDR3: CATWDRHDKKLF. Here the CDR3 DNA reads TGTGCCACCTGGGACAGGCATGATAAGAAACTCTTT.

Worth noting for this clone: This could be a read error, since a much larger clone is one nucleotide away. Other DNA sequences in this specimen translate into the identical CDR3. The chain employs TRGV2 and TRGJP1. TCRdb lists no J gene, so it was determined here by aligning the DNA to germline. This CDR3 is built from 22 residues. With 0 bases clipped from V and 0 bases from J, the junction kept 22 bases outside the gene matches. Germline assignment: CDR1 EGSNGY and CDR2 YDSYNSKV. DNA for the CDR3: TGTGCCACCTGGGACGGGCGCCTGAAATCCAAAACCGATTATACCACTGGTTGGTTCAAGATATTT. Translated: CATWDGRLKSKTDYTTGWFKIF.

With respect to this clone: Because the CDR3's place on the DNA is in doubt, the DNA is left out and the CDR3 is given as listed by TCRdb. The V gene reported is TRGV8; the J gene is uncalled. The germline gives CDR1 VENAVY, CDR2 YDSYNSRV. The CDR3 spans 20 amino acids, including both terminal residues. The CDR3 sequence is CATWDRRIIIRNSLAVEQHF.

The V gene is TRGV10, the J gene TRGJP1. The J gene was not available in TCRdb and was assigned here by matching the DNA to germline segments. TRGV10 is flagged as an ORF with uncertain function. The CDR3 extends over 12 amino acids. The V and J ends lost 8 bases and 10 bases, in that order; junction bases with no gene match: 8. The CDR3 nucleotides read TGTGCTGCGTGGGGGACTCATTGGTTCAAGATATTT. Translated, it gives CAAWGTHWFKIF.

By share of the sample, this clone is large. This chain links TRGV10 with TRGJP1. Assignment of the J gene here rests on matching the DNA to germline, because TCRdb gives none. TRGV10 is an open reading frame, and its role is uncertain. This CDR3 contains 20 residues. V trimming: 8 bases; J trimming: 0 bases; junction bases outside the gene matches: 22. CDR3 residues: CAAWDSTSKARDTTGWFKIF. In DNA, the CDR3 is TGTGCTGCGTGGGATTCCACCTCTAAGGCGCGAGATACCACTGGTTGGTTCAAGATATTT.

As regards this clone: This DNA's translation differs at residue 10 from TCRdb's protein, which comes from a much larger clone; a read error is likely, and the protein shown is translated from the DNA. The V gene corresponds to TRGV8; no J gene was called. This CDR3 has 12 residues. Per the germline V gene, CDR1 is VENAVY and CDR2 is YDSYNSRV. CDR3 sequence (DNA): TGTGCCACCTGGGATATAAATTATAAGAACCTCTTT. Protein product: CATWDINYKNLF.

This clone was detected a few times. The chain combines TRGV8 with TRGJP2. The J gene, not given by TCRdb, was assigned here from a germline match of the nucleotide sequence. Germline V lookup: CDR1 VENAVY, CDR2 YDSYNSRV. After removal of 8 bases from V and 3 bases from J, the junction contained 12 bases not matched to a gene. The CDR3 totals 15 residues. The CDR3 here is CATYFFPRSDWIKTF. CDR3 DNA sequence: TGTGCCACCTATTTTTTCCCCCGTAGTGATTGGATCAAGACGTTT.

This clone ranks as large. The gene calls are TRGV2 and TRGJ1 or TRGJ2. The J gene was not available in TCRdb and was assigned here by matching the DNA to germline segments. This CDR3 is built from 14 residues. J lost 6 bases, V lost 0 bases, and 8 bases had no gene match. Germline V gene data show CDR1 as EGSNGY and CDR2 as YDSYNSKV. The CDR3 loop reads CATWDGPCGYKKLF. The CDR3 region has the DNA TGTGCCACCTGGGACGGGCCTTGCGGTTATAAGAAACTCTTT.

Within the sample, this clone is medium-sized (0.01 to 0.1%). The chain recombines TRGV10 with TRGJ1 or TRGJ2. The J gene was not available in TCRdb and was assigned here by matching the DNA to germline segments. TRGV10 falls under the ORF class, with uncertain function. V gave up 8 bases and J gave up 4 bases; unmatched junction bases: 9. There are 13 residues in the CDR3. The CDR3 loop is CAAWDLRYYKKLF. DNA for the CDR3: TGTGCTGCGTGGGATTTGAGGTATTATAAGAAACTCTTT.

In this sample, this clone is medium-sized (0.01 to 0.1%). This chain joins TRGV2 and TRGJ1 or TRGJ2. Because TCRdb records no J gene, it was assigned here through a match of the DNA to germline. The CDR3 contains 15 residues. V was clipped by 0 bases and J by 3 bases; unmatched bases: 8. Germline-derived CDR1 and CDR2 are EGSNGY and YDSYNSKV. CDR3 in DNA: TGTGCCACCTGGGACGGGCGGAGGGGTTATTATAAGAAACTCTTT. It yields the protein CATWDGRRGYYKKLF.

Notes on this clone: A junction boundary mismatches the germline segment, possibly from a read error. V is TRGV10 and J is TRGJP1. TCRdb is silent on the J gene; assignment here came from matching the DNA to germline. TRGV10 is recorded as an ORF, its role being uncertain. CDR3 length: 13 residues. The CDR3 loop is CSVGLFSGWFKIF. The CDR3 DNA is TGCAGCGTGGGATTATTTTCCGGTTGGTTCAAGATATTT.

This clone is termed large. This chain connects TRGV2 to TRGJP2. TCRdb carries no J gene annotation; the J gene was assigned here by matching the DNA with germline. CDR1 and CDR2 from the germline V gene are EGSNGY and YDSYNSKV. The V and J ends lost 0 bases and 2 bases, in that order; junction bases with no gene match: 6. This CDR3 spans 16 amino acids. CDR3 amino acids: CATWDGPRSSDWIKTF. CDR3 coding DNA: TGTGCCACCTGGGACGGGCCTAGGAGTAGTGATTGGATCAAGACGTTT.

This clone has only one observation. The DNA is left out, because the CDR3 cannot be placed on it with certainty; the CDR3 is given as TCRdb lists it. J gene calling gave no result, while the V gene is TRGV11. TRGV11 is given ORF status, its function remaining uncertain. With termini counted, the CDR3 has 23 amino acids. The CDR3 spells CACWIRQKPMSGIRNSLAVEQHF.

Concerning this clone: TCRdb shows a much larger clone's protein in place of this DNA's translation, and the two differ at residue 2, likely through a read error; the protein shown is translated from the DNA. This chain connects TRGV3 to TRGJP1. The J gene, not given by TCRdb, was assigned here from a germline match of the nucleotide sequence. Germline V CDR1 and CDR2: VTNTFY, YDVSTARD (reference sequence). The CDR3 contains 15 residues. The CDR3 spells CTTWDRLVTGWFKIF. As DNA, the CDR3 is TGTACCACCTGGGACAGGCTGGTCACTGGTTGGTTCAAGATATTT.

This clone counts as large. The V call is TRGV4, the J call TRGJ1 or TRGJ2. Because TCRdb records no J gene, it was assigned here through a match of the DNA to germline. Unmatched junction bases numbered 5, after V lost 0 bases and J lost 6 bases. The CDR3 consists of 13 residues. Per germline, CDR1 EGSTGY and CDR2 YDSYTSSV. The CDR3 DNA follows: TGTGCCACCTGGGATGGGAATACTTATAAGAAACTCTTT. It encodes CATWDGNTYKKLF.

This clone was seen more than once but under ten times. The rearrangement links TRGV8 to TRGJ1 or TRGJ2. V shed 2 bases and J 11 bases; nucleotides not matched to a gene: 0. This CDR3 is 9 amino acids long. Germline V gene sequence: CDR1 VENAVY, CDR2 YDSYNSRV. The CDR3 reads CATWDKKLF. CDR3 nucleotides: TGTGCCACCTGGGATAAGAAACTCTTT.

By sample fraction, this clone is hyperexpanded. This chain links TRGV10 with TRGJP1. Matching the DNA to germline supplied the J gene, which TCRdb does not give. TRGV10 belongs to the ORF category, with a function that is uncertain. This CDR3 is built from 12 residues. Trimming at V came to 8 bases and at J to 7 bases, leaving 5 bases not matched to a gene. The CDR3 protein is CAAWGGGWFKIF. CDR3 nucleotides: TGTGCTGCGTGGGGAGGTGGTTGGTTCAAGATATTT.

CDR3 loop: CALWELLLF. The CDR3 bases are TGTGCCTTGTGGGAACTATTACTCTTT. No call exists for the J gene, whereas the V gene is TRGV9. Germline V lookup: CDR1 GITISATS, CDR2 ISYDGTV (reference sequence). There are 9 residues in the CDR3.